This is a list of T cell receptor beta chains from one sample in a study of blood T cell repertoires in COVID-19. TCRdb's table, derived via immunoSEQ multiplex PCR, lists solely in-frame clones and lacks some. The table has about 120,000 clones, about 87% seen once. The sequenced sample consisted of peripheral blood. These receptors originate from a woman aged 45-65 years with acute or convalescent COVID-19. Both conserved end residues are part of each CDR3. The D gene is left open where the match is weak. Rows may omit the clone size; those that give it use once, few, many or a size class.

-	-	TRBV12-3/TRBV12-4	TRBJ1-1	TGTGCCTGGAGGGTGAACACTGAAGCTTTCTTT	CAWRVNTEAFF
TRBD1	-	TRBV2	TRBJ2-3	TGTGCCAGCAGCGAGGACAGGGGCTTTGCAGATACGCAGTATTTT	CASSEDRGFADTQYF
TRBD2	-	TRBV9	TRBJ2-1	TGTGCCAGCAGCGTAGATGGGACTAGCGGGCAATTTCAGTTCTTC	CASSVDGTSGQFQFF
-	once	TRBV12-3/TRBV12-4	TRBJ2-7	TGTGCCAGCAGTTTGGGGGGAAGCTACGAGCAGTACTTC	CASSLGGSYEQYF
-	-	TRBV7-2	TRBJ2-1	TGTGCCAGCAGCTTACCGAGCATCAATGAGCAGTTCTTC	CASSLPSINEQFF
-	-	TRBV6-5	TRBJ1-5	TGTGCCAGCCGACGAACGGGGCAGCCCCAGCATTTT	CASRRTGQPQHF
-	once	TRBV10-3	TRBJ2-7	TGTGCCATCAGTGCCCTATCGACCTACGAGCAGTACTTC	CAISALSTYEQYF
TRBD1	-	TRBV5-8	TRBJ1-5	TGTGCCAGCAGCTCTATAGACAGGGAAAGTCAGCCCCAGCATTTT	CASSSIDRESQPQHF
-	-	TRBV11-2	TRBJ1-1	TGTGCCAGCAGCCGACTAGGGAGGGGGGCCCCTTTTGCTTTCTTT	CASSRLGRGAPFAFF
-	-	TRBV19	TRBJ2-3	TGTGCCAGTAGTATAGGACAAGACACAGATACGCAGTATTTT	CASSIGQDTDTQYF
TRBD1	-	TRBV19	TRBJ1-2	TGTGCCAGTAGTACCCTGACAGGGGGTGAGGACACCTTC	CASSTLTGGEDTF
-	-	TRBV9	TRBJ1-1	TGTGCCAGCAGCCCCCAGGGGCCTCTGAACACTGAAGCTTTCTTT	CASSPQGPLNTEAFF
-	-	TRBV7-2	TRBJ1-4	TGTGCCAGCAGCTTAAATCAGGCAGGGGCTAATGAAAAACTGTTTTTT	CASSLNQAGANEKLFF
-	-	TRBV3-1/TRBV3-2	TRBJ2-2	TGTGCCAGCAGCCAAGCGGGGGACTGGGGGTGTTCCGGGGAGCTGTTTTTT	CASSQAGDWGCSGELFF
TRBD1	once	TRBV30	TRBJ2-7	TGTGCCTGGAGTCCCCCCTTTTCGATACGACAGGGGTCCTACGAGCAGTACTTC	CAWSPPFSIRQGSYEQYF
TRBD1	once	TRBV19	TRBJ2-3	TGTGCCAGTAGTATTGGCCCGGGACAGGGTTCCACAGGTACAGATACGCAGTATTTT	CASSIGPGQGSTGTDTQYF
TRBD1	-	TRBV7-8	TRBJ2-3	TGTGCCAGCAGCGATACAGGGGGACTCACAGATACGCAGTATTTT	CASSDTGGLTDTQYF
TRBD1	-	TRBV3-1/TRBV3-2	TRBJ1-2	TGTGCCTCTAGCCAGAACAGGGGGCTGGTCCTCTACACCTTC	CASSQNRGLVLYTF
-	-	TRBV20-1	TRBJ1-2	TGCAGTGCCAGTTCGGCTTGGGAGACCGATTATGGCTACACCTTC	CSASSAWETDYGYTF
-	once	TRBV5-1	TRBJ2-2	TGCGCCAGCAGCTCGCAGGGAAACACCGGGGAGCTGTTTTTT	CASSSQGNTGELFF
-	-	TRBV5-1	TRBJ2-7	TGCGCCAGCAGCTTGTTCCCAGGGGAAACCTACGAGCAGTACTTC	CASSLFPGETYEQYF
TRBD1	-	TRBV3-1/TRBV3-2	TRBJ2-1	TGTGCCAGCAGCCAAGATAAAGGACAGGGGGACGTTGAGCAGTTCTTC	CASSQDKGQGDVEQFF
TRBD1	-	TRBV28	TRBJ2-7	TGTGCCAGCAGTGGGGACAGGGGGTTTGAGCAGTACTTC	CASSGDRGFEQYF